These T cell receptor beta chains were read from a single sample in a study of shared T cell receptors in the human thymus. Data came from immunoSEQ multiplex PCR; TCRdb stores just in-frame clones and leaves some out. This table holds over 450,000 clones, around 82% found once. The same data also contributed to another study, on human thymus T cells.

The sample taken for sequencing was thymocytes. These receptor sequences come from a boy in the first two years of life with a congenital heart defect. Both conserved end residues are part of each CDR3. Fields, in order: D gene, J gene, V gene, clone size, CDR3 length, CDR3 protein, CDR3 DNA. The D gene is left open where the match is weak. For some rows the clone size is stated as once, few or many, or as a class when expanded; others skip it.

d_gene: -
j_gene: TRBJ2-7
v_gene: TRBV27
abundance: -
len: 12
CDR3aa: CASRKQGYEQYF
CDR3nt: TGTGCCAGCAGGAAACAGGGCTACGAGCAGTACTTC

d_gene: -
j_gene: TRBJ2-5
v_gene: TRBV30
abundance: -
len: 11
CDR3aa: CAWSPRETQYF
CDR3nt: TGTGCCTGGAGTCCCCGGGAGACCCAGTACTTC

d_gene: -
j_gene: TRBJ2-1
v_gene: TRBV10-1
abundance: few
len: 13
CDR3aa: CASKLVARNEQFF
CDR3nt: TGCGCCAGCAAGTTGGTAGCGAGGAATGAGCAGTTCTTC

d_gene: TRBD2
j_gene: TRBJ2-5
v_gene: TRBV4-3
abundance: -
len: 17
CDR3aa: CASSQDGRSGRRETQYF
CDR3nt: TGCGCCAGCAGCCAAGATGGTAGGAGCGGGAGGCGTGAGACCCAGTACTTC

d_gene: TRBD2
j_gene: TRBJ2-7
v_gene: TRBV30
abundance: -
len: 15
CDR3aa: CACKLRASGTNEQYF
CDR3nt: TGTGCCTGTAAACTCCGGGCTAGCGGGACCAACGAGCAGTACTTC

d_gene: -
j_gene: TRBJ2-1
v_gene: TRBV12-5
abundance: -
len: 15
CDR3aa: CASGLVRRGRNEQFF
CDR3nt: TGTGCTAGTGGTTTGGTCCGCAGGGGGAGGAATGAGCAGTTCTTC

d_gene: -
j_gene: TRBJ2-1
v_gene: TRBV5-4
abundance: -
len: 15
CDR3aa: CASTGGGALYNEQFF
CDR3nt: TGTGCCAGCACCGGGGGTGGGGCTCTCTACAATGAGCAGTTCTTC

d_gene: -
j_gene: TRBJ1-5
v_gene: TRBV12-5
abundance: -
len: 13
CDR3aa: CASGLAGVQPQHF
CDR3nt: TGTGCTAGTGGTTTGGCAGGGGTTCAGCCCCAGCATTTT

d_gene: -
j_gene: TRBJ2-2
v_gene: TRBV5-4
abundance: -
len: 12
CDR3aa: CASSLYTGELFF
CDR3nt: TGTGCCAGCAGCTTGTATACCGGGGAGCTGTTTTTT

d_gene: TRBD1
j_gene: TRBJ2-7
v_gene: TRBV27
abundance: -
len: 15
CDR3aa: CASSLHRGDLYEQYF
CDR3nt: TGTGCCAGCAGTTTACACAGGGGGGACCTCTACGAGCAGTACTTC

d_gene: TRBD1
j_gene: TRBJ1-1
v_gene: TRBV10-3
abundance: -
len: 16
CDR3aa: CAIRWDRGRGDTEAFF
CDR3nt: TGTGCCATCAGATGGGACAGGGGGCGTGGGGACACTGAAGCTTTCTTT

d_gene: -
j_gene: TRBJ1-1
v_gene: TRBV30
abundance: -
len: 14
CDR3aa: CAWSDGTASTEAFF
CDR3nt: TGTGCCTGGAGCGACGGGACTGCCTCCACTGAAGCTTTCTTT

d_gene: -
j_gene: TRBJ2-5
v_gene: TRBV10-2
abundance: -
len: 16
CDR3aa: CASRKPWRTGEETQYF
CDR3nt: TGCGCCAGCAGAAAACCCTGGAGGACGGGCGAAGAGACCCAGTACTTC

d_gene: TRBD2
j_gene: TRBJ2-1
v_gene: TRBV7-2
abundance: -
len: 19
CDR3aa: CASSLGGRTSGRPYNEQFF
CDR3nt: TGTGCCAGCAGCTTAGGGGGGAGGACTAGCGGGAGGCCCTACAATGAGCAGTTCTTC

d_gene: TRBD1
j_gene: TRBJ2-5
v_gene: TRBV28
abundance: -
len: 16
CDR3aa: CASSFKDRAPQETQYF
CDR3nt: TGTGCCAGCAGTTTTAAGGACAGGGCTCCCCAAGAGACCCAGTACTTC

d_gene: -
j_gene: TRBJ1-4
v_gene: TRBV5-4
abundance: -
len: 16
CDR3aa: CASSPGRGGRTEKLFF
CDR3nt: TGTGCCAGCAGTCCAGGACGCGGGGGGCGCACCGAAAAACTGTTTTTT

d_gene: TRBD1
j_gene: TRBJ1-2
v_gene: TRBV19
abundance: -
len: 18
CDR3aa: CASSIAEVPGQGYYGYTF
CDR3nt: TGTGCCAGTAGTATAGCCGAAGTCCCGGGACAGGGGTACTATGGCTACACCTTC

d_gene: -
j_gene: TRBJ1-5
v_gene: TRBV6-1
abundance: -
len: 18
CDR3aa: CASSERQRGEEVGQPQHF
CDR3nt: TGTGCCAGCAGTGAACGCCAACGGGGTGAGGAGGTGGGTCAGCCCCAGCATTTT

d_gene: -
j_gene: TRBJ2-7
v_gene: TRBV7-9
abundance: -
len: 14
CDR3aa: CASSLRGRPYEQYF
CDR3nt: TGTGCCAGCAGCCTCCGGGGGAGGCCTTACGAGCAGTACTTC

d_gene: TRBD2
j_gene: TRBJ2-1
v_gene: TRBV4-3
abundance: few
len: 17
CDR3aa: CASSQDRLAGLYNEQFF
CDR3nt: TGCGCCAGCAGCCAAGATCGCCTAGCGGGACTCTACAATGAGCAGTTCTTC

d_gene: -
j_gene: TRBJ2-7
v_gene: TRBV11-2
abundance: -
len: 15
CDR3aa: CASSPKGKGGYEQYF
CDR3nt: TGTGCCAGCAGCCCAAAAGGAAAAGGCGGCTACGAGCAGTACTTC

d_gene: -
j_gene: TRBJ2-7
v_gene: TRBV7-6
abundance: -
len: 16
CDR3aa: CASSFIGGEASYEQYF
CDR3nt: TGTGCCAGCAGCTTTATAGGAGGGGAGGCTTCCTACGAGCAGTACTTC

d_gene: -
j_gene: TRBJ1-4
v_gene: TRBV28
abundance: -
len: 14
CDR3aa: CASSLTGPREKLFF
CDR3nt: TGTGCCAGCAGTTTAACAGGCCCTAGGGAAAAACTGTTTTTT

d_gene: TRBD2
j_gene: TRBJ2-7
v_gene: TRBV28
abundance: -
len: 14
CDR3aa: CATFQRDLGYEQYF
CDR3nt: TGTGCCACCTTCCAGCGGGATTTGGGCTACGAGCAGTACTTC

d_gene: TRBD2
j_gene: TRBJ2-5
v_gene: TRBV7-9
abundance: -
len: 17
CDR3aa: CASSQSTSSGRGETQYF
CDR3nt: TGTGCCAGCAGTCAAAGCACCTCTAGCGGGAGGGGAGAGACCCAGTACTTC

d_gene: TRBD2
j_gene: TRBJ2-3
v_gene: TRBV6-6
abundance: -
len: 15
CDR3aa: CASSYRTSRADTQYF
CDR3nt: TGTGCCAGCAGTTATAGGACTAGTCGGGCAGATACGCAGTATTTT

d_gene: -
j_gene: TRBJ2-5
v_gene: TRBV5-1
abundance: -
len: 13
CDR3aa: CASSPGGSETQYF
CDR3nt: TGCGCCAGCAGCCCCGGAGGGTCGGAGACCCAGTACTTC

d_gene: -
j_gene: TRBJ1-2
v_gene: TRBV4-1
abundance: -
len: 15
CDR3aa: CASSQDWDTHYGYTF
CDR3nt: TGCGCCAGCAGCCAAGATTGGGACACTCACTATGGCTACACCTTC

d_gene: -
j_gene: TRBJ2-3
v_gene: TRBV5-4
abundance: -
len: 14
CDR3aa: CASSLGQSTDTQYF
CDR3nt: TGTGCCAGCAGCCTGGGACAAAGCACAGATACGCAGTATTTT

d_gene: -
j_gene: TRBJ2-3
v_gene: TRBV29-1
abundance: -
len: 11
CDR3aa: CSVETRDTQYF
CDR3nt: TGCAGCGTTGAGACACGGGATACGCAGTATTTT

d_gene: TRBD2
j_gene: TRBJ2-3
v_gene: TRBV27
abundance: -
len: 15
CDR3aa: CASSLLAGSTDTQYF
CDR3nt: TGTGCCAGCAGTTTACTAGCGGGAAGCACAGATACGCAGTATTTT

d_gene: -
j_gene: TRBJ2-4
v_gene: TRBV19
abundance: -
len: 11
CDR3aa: CASSLGDIQYF
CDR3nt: TGTGCCAGTAGCCTGGGAGACATTCAGTACTTC

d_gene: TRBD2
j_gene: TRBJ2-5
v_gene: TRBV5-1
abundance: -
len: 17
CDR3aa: CASSLRSEGGSQETQYF
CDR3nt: TGCGCCAGCAGCTTGAGGAGCGAGGGAGGGTCTCAAGAGACCCAGTACTTC

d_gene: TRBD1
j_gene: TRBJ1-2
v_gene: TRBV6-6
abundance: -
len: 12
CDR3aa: CASSHPGQGYTF
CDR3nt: TGTGCCAGCAGTCATCCGGGACAGGGCTACACCTTC

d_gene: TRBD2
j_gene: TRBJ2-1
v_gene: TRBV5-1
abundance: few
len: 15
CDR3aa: CASSDSGGSYNEQFF
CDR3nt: TGCGCCAGCAGCGATAGCGGGGGATCCTACAATGAGCAGTTCTTC

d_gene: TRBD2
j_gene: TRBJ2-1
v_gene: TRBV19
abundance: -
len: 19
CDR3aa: CASSFSGTSGRDTYNEQFF
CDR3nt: TGTGCCAGTAGTTTCTCCGGGACTAGCGGGAGGGATACCTACAATGAGCAGTTCTTC

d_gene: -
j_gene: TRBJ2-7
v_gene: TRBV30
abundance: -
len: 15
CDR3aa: CAWTWGGPLVYEQYF
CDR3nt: TGTGCCTGGACCTGGGGGGGGCCCCTAGTCTACGAGCAGTACTTC

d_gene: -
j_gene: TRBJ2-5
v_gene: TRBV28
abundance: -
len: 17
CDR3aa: CASSSIRDTCAQETQYF
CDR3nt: TGTGCCAGCAGTTCCATCCGGGACACCTGCGCGCAAGAGACCCAGTACTTC

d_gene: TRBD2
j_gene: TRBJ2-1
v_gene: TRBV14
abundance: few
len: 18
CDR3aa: CASSQRMSLAGAYNEQFF
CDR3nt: TGTGCCAGCAGCCAACGGATGTCACTAGCGGGGGCCTACAATGAGCAGTTCTTC

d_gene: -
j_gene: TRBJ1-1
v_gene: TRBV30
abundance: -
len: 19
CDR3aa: CAWTNSQEGVKCWDTEAFF
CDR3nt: TGTGCCTGGACGAACTCCCAAGAAGGAGTCAAATGCTGGGACACTGAAGCTTTCTTT

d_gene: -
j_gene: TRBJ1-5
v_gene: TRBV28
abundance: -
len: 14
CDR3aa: CASSLMSGNQPQHF
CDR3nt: TGTGCCAGCAGTTTAATGTCAGGCAATCAGCCCCAGCATTTT

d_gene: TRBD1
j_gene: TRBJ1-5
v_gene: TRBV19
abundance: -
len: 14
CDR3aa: CASTAQGGQQPQHF
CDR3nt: TGTGCCAGTACAGCCCAGGGGGGCCAACAGCCCCAGCATTTT